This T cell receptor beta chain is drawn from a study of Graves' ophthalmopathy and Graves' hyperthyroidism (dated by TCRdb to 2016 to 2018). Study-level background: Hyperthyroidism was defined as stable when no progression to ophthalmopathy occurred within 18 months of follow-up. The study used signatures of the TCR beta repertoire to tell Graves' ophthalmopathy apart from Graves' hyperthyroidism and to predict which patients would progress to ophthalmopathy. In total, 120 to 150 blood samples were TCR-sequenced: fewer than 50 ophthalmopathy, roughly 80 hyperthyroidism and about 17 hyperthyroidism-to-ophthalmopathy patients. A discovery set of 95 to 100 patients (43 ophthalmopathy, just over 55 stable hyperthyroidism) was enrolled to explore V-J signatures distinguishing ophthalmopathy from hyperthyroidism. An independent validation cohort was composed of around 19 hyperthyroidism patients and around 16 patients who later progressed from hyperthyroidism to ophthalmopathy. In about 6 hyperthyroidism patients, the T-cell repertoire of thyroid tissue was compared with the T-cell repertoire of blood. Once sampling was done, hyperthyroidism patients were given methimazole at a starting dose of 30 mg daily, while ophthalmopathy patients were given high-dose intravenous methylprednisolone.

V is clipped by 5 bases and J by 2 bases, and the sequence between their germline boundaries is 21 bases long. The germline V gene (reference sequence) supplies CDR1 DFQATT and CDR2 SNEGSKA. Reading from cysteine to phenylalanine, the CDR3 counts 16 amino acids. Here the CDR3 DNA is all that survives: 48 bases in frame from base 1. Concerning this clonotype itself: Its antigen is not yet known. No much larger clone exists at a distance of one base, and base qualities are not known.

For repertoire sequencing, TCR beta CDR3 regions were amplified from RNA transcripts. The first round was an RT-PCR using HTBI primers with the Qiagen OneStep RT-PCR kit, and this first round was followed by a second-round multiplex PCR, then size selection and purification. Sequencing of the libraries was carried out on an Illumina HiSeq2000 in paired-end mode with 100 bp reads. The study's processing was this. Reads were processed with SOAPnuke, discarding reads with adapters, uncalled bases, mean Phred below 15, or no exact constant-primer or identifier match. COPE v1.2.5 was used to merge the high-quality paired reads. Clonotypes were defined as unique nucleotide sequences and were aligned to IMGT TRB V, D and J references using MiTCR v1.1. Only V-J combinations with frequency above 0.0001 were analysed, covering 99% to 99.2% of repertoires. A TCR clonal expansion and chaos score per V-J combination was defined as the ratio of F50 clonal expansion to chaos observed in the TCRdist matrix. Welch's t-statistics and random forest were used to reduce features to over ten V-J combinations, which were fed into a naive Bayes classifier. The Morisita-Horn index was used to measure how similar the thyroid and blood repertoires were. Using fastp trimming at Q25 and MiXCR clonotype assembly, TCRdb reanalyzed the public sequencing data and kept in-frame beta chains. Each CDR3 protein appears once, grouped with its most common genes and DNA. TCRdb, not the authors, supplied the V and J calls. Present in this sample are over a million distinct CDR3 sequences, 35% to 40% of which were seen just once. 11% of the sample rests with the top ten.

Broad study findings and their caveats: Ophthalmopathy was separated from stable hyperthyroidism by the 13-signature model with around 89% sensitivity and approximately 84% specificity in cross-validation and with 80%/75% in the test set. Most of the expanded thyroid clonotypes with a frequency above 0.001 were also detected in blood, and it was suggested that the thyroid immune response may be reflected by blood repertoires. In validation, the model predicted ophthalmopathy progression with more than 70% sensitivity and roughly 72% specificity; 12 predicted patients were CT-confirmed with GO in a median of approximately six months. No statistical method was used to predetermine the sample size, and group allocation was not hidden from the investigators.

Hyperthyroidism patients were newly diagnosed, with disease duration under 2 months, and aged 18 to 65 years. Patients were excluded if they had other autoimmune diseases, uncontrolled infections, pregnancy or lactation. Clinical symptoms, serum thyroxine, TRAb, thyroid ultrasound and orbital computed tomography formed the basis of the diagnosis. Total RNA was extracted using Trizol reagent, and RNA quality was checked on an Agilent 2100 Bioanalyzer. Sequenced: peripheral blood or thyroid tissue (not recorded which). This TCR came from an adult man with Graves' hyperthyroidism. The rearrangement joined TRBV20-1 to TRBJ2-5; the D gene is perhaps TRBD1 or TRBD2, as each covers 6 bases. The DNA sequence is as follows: TGCAGTGCTCCCCTCGCGGGATGGACAGTTCAAGAGACCCAGTACTTC. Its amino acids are CSAPLAGWTVQETQYF.